This TCR beta chain originates from a study of early T cells in non-severe SARS-CoV-2 infection. Study in general: The input, bulk RNA from unsorted whole blood, was sequenced, and chains were unpaired.

The V gene lost 4 bases and the J gene lost 3 bases, with 15 bases spanning the gap. CDR3 size: 15 residues. Germline loops: CDR1 SGHNT, CDR2 YYREEE (reference sequence). The TCR library protocol was used to attach unique molecular identifiers. These identifiers were attached to individual cDNA molecules. Via MiXCR, TCRdb re-called the 5' RACE reads, giving one row per CDR3 protein. The sample has 100,000 to 130,000 distinct CDR3 sequences, 11% seen once. This clonotype turned up a few times. Its antigen is not known. Study observations and caveats: VDJdb matching favored anti-spike CD8 responses, missing private and CD4 specificities.

This sequence originates from an adult who was a healthcare worker with PCR-confirmed SARS-CoV-2 infection or an uninfected control (not recorded which). Sequenced material: whole blood. The rearrangement links TRBV5-4 to TRBJ2-3; no reliable D call. The CDR3 DNA reads TGTGCCAGCAGCCTAGATAGGGTAGGAACAGATACGCAGTATTTT. It specifies CASSLDRVGTDTQYF.